This TCR beta chain was sequenced during a study of blood T cells in healthy people across ages. Study-wide context: The capture of about one barcoded beta molecule per two T cells was achieved by template switching.

PCR was performed a second time for roughly 7 to 11 cycles using a sample-barcoded 5' primer and a J-beta primer mix. All samples gave at least 2.5 million CDR3-containing paired-end reads. MiXCR, applied by TCRdb to the 5' RACE reads, yields one record per CDR3 protein. The top ten hold 20% to 25% of the sample, which has about a million distinct CDR3 sequences, around 54% seen once. Germline values: CDR1 LGHNA, CDR2 YSLEER. V trimming: 4 bases; J trimming: 5 bases; junction bases outside the gene matches: 19. There are 18 residues in the CDR3. General observations from the study: Diversity of TCR beta correlated strongly with naive T cell percentage.

As to this clonotype: What it binds is not known.

Per-sample PBMC isolation yielded at least 6.5 million cells. What was sequenced was blood. The chain has TRBV4-3 and TRBJ2-5; 7 bases line up with TRBD2. This TCR derives from a woman in her fifties or sixties in good health. CDR3 region: CASSLTHTSAEGVETQYF. In DNA, the CDR3 is TGCGCCAGCAGCCTAACCCATACTAGCGCCGAGGGAGTCGAGACCCAGTACTTC.